This TCR beta chain is drawn from a study of CD8 T cells in Susac syndrome. Study results and limitations: A handful of Susac-specific public clones appeared in CD8+ TEMRA repertoires, and over 15 in total CD8+ repertoires.

Random hexamers served to reverse transcribe about 0.45 to 1 ug RNA. TCRdb reprocessed the immunoSEQ multiplex PCR reads with MiXCR, giving one entry per CDR3 protein. The data contain about 150,000 distinct CDR3 sequences, around 95% of them singletons. Sequencing of TCR beta was performed on blood CD8+ T cells and on blood CD4+ T cells. Germline-derived CDR1 and CDR2 are GTSNPN and SVGIG (reference sequence). V was clipped by 2 bases and J by 3 bases; unmatched bases: 3. This CDR3 is built from 14 residues. With regard to this clonotype: Its antigen remains unidentified.

This clonotype was obtained from a human donor with Susac syndrome. V and J are TRBV30 and TRBJ2-5, with 10 bases matching TRBD2. The specimen was CD8+ T cells from PBMCs. CDR3 in DNA: TGTGCCTGGAGTCAAGGACTAGCGGAAGAGACCCAGTACTTC. Translating gives CAWSQGLAEETQYF.